The source of this TCR beta chain is a study of shared clonotypes between healthy human individuals. Across several immunoSEQ plates, the genomic DNA of each subset was split evenly. Replicate PCRs run on unsorted PBMC used 300 ng DNA, which was tens of thousands of T cell genomes. In the study's own analysis: Junction-only sequences without quality scores were provided by ImmunoSEQ, so filtering was different. Clones were sequenced by immunoSEQ multiplex PCR, and TCRdb holds only the in-frame ones, with some missing. V and J calls and clone size follow that table, whereas D and trimming were derived from the DNA. The sample lists about 560,000 clones; roughly four fifths were seen once. Trimming took 0 bases from V and 7 from J, leaving 7 bases between them. Germline CDR1 is LGHNA and CDR2 is YSLEER. The CDR3 consists of 14 residues. At least ten counts were recorded for this clone.

This TCR came from a woman aged 35 to 49 in good health. Some clones in this sample may be carry-over from other donors' samples. The gene calls are TRBV4-3 and TRBJ1-6; D remains ambiguous. Sequencing input: PBMCs. The CDR3 sequence: CASSQDGFNSPLHF. The DNA for the CDR3 is TGCGCCAGCAGCCAAGATGGCTTCAATTCACCCCTCCACTTT.